Each of the 11 T cell receptor beta chains below was sequenced from the same sample in a study of cytomegalovirus exposure and HLA in healthy donors. Both 60 Vbeta primers and 13 Jbeta primers went into the PCR. Here immunoSEQ multiplex PCR was the method, and the copy in TCRdb shows in-frame clones only, minus some. This table has about 140,000 clones, 60% to 85% appearing once. Sequences were obtained from PBMCs. These receptors originate from a male donor in good health and CMV-seropositive.

This chain uses TRBV7-9 with TRBJ2-5; possibly TRBD1 for D (6 bases). The V and J ends lost 7 bases and 5 bases respectively, with 14 bases between them. The CDR3 covers 13 residues. Germline V gene lookup returns CDR1 SEHNR and CDR2 FQNEAQ (reference sequence). CDR3 sequence (DNA): TGTGCCAGCAAGAAAGGCCAGGGGGAGACCCAGTACTTC. Amino acids: CASKKGQGETQYF.

The chain has TRBV10-3 and TRBJ2-5, with 7 bases aligning to TRBD2. V shed 6 bases and J 3 bases; nucleotides not matched to a gene: 13. This CDR3 has 16 residues. Germline assignment: CDR1 ENHRY and CDR2 SYGVKD. This chain's CDR3 is CAISPTRASGKETQYF. The CDR3 DNA is TGTGCCATCAGCCCTACCCGGGCCAGCGGGAAAGAGACCCAGTACTTC.

V and J are TRBV5-1 and TRBJ2-1; D is uncertain. CDR1 SGHRS and CDR2 YFSETQ come from the germline V gene. V was clipped by 6 bases and J by 9 bases, with 16 bases between them. The CDR3 has 13 residues. The CDR3 loop reads CASTDPPVAEQFF. The CDR3 region has the DNA TGCGCCAGCACCGATCCCCCTGTGGCTGAGCAGTTCTTC.

This clone has more than one count but fewer than ten. The rearrangement links TRBV4-3 to TRBJ2-1, with 9 bases that match TRBD2. This CDR3 has 17 residues. Unmatched junction bases numbered 10, after V lost 1 base and J lost 6 bases. Germline CDR1 and CDR2: LGHNA and YSLEER. CDR3 nucleotide sequence: TGCGCCAGCAGCCAAGCCGGGGCGGGAGGGCTTGGCAATGAGCAGTTCTTC. Translated, it gives CASSQAGAGGLGNEQFF.

The V and J genes are TRBV28 and TRBJ1-1; TRBD1 might be the D (6 bases). The CDR3 is 14 amino acids. Germline loops: CDR1 MDHEN, CDR2 SYDVKM. Trimming shortened V by 6 bases and J by 4 bases, and 15 bases separated the two germline ends. The CDR3 region is CASRNPGVGTEAFF. The CDR3, as DNA: TGTGCCAGCAGAAACCCAGGGGTTGGCACTGAAGCTTTCTTT.

This clone was recorded only once. The rearrangement uses TRBV27 and TRBJ2-7, with 7 nucleotides matching TRBD2. V lost 2 bases to trimming and J lost 2 bases; unmatched junction nucleotides: 9. The CDR3 runs 16 residues. Per germline, CDR1 MNHEY and CDR2 SMNVEV (reference sequence). The CDR3 nucleotides are TGTGCCAGCAGTTTAATGGGGCGGGAGTTGGCCTACGAGCAGTACTTC. Its translation: CASSLMGRELAYEQYF.

This CDR3 is CASSFRGGQNEQFF. For the CDR3, the DNA is TGTGCCAGCAGCTTTCGGGGGGGACAGAATGAGCAGTTCTTC. The chain recombines TRBV7-9 with TRBJ2-1; D possibly corresponds to TRBD2 (8 bases). The germline CDR1 and CDR2 sequences are SEHNR and FQNEAQ (reference sequence). The length of the CDR3 is 14 residues. The V end was cut by 3 bases, the J end by 7 bases, with 13 bases between.

The rearrangement uses TRBV27 and TRBJ2-3, with 7 bases identical to TRBD2. V lost 1 base and J lost 3; bases outside the gene matches: 4. Germline CDR1 is MNHEY and CDR2 is SMNVEV (reference sequence). The CDR3 covers 15 residues. The CDR3 region has the DNA TGTGCCAGCAGTTTATGGGGGGGGGATACAGATACGCAGTATTTT. This encodes CASSLWGGDTDTQYF.

V and J are TRBV28 and TRBJ2-1; 11 nucleotides align to TRBD2. Per germline, CDR1 MDHEN and CDR2 SYDVKM. Trimming took 3 bases from V and 0 from J; bases not matched to a gene: 10. The CDR3 has 19 amino acids. The CDR3, as DNA: TGTGCCAGCAGTTTCCCCGGGGTAGCGGGAGGGAGCTCCTACAATGAGCAGTTCTTC. Translating gives CASSFPGVAGGSSYNEQFF. Together with reference TRBV28 and TRBJ2-1, the CDR3 gives the full variable domain: DVKVTQSSRYLVKRTGEKVFLECVQDMDHENMFWYRQDPGLGLRLIYFSYDVKMKEKGDIPEGYSVSREKKERFSLILESASTNQTSMYLCASSFPGVAGGSSYNEQFFGPGTRLTVL.

The V gene is TRBV6-1, the J gene TRBJ2-7; 7 bases line up with TRBD1. The germline gives CDR1 MNHNS, CDR2 SASEGT. Trimming took 6 bases from V and 2 from J; bases not matched to a gene: 7. The CDR3 runs to 14 residues. As DNA, the CDR3 is TGTGCCAGCAGGCGGACAGGTGCGCCCTACGAGCAGTACTTC. Its translation is CASRRTGAPYEQYF.

This clone was seen only a few times. The rearrangement links TRBV4-3 to TRBJ1-1; 9 nucleotides match TRBD1. Germline values: CDR1 LGHNA, CDR2 YSLEER. V trimming: 4 bases; J trimming: 1 base; junction bases outside the gene matches: 7. The CDR3 is 16 amino acids. The CDR3 DNA follows: TGCGCCAGCAGCCTCTGGACAGGGGCCAAGAACACTGAAGCTTTCTTT. Translating gives CASSLWTGAKNTEAFF.